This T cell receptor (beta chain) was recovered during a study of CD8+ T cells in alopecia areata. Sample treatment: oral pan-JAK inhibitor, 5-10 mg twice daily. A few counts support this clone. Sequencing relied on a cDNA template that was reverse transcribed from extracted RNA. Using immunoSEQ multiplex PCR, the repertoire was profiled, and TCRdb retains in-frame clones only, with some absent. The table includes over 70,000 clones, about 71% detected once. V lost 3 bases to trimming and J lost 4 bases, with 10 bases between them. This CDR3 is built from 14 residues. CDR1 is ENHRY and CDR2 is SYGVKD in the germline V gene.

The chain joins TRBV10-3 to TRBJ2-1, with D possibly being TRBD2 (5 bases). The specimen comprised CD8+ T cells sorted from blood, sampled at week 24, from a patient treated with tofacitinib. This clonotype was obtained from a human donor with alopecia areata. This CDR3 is CAISDGWRYNEQFF. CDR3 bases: TGTGCCATCAGTGATGGCTGGAGGTACAATGAGCAGTTCTTC.